Following are 13 T cell receptor beta chains from one sample sequenced in a study of technical replicates of blood from four donors. Libraries were prepared by immunoSEQ multiplex PCR; TCRdb keeps only in-frame clonotypes and omits some of them. The sample contains tens of thousands of clones, about 90% of which appear only once. Sequenced input: T cells isolated from PBMCs. These receptors all stem from a human donor in good health.

The CDR3 loop reads CASAGQGGYEQYF. The CDR3 nucleotides are TGTGCCAGCGCGGGACAGGGGGGCTACGAGCAGTACTTC. V and J are TRBV19 and TRBJ2-7; TRBD1 aligns across 11 bases. V lost 9 bases to trimming and J lost 3 bases; unmatched junction nucleotides: 4. The germline V gene encodes CDR1 LNHDA and CDR2 SQIVND (reference sequence). The CDR3 covers 13 residues.

J is TRBJ1-2 and V is TRBV30; the D is unclear. Trimming left V 0 bases short and J 6 bases short, with 11 bases between. CDR3 length: 13 residues. Germline V lookup: CDR1 GTSNPN, CDR2 SVGIG (reference sequence). CDR3: CAWSVLGLNGYTF. DNA for the CDR3: TGTGCCTGGAGTGTACTAGGATTAAATGGCTACACCTTC. Complete variable domain (other parts from reference TRBV30 and TRBJ1-2): SQTIHQWPATLVQPVGSPLSLECTVEGTSNPNLYWYRQAAGRGLQLLFYSVGIGQISSEVPQNLSASRPQDRQFILSSKKLLLSDSGFYLCAWSVLGLNGYTFGSGTRLTVV.

This chain links TRBV19 with TRBJ2-3; TRBD2 matches 9 bases. Germline loops: CDR1 LNHDA, CDR2 SQIVND (reference sequence). This CDR3 comprises 14 residues. J lost 14 bases, V lost 7 bases, and 16 bases had no gene match. The CDR3 DNA sequence: TGTGCCAGTAATGGAGTGACTAGCGGCCCGATATGGTATTTT. It encodes CASNGVTSGPIWYF.

This sequence joins TRBV7-9 and TRBJ2-5, with 7 bases aligning to TRBD1. Germline CDR1 SEHNR, CDR2 FQNEAQ (reference sequence). V shed 6 bases, J shed 4 bases, and the junction held 5 bases outside the gene matches. There are 13 residues in the CDR3. CDR3 nucleotides: TGTGCCAGCAGTTCGACAGGGTCAGAGACCCAGTACTTC. Amino acid sequence: CASSSTGSETQYF. The whole variable domain, remainder taken from reference TRBV7-9 and TRBJ2-5, is DTGVSQNPRHKITKRGQNVTFRCDPISEHNRLYWYRQTLGQGPEFLTYFQNEAQLEKSRLLSDRFSAERPKGSFSTLEIQRTEQGDSAMYLCASSSTGSETQYFGPGTRLLVL.

This chain joins TRBV18 and TRBJ1-5; no firm D call. This CDR3 contains 16 residues. Trimming removed 2 bases from V and 3 bases from J, with 14 bases in between. Germline V gene lookup returns CDR1 KGHSH and CDR2 LQKENI. The CDR3, as DNA: TGTGCCAGCTCACCATCGTCGGCAGGCAACAATCAGCCCCAGCATTTT. It codes for CASSPSSAGNNQPQHF. The full variable domain, with the rest looked up from reference TRBV18 and TRBJ1-5, is NAGVMQNPRHLVRRRGQEARLRCSPMKGHSHVYWYRQLPEEGLKFMVYLQKENIIDESGMPKERFSAEFPKEGPSILRIQQVVRGDSAAYFCASSPSSAGNNQPQHFGDGTRLSIL.

V is TRBV29-1 and J is TRBJ2-1, with 12 bases aligning to TRBD2. Germline trimming cut 7 bases from V and 7 bases from J; bases unmatched to any gene: 8. The CDR3 loop spans 14 amino acids. The germline V gene has CDR1 SQVTM and CDR2 ANQGSEA. The CDR3 DNA reads TGCAGCGCACTAGCGGGAGGAATTGGAAATGAGCAGTTCTTC. It codes for CSALAGGIGNEQFF.

The chain is built from TRBV5-1 and TRBJ1-2; D gene unclear. The length of the CDR3 is 14 residues. The V end lost 9 bases, the J end lost 0 bases, and 15 bases lay between the germline ends. Germline lookup yields CDR1 SGHRS and CDR2 YFSETQ. For the CDR3, the DNA is TGCGCCATCCTCTTCCAGGCTACTAACTATGGCTACACCTTC. Protein: CAILFQATNYGYTF.

The rearrangement uses TRBV12-5 and TRBJ1-1; D call uncertain. The CDR3 runs 18 residues. Germline CDR1 and CDR2: LGHNT and FRNRAP. Trimming took 1 base from V and 0 from J, leaving 18 bases between them. The CDR3 nucleotides are TGTGCTAGTGGTTTGGCCCCGACGGACTATTACATGAACACTGAAGCTTTCTTT. Amino acids: CASGLAPTDYYMNTEAFF.

CDR3 DNA sequence: TGTGCCAGCAGTCCCCAGGCTGGTGGCTACACCTTC. The encoded protein is CASSPQAGGYTF. This chain uses TRBV27 with TRBJ1-2; D not certain. Per germline, CDR1 MNHEY and CDR2 SMNVEV (reference sequence). Trimming shortened V by 5 bases and J by 7 bases, and 11 bases separated the two germline ends. This CDR3 has 12 amino acids.

J is TRBJ2-2 and V is TRBV10-1; 13 bases are shared with TRBD2. The CDR3 loop spans 17 amino acids. V lost 6 bases and J lost 1; bases outside the gene matches: 5. Germline V gene data show CDR1 as WNHNN and CDR2 as SYGVQD (reference sequence). CDR3 residues: CASRGLAGDENTGELFF. CDR3 DNA sequence: TGCGCCAGCAGAGGACTAGCGGGAGATGAGAACACCGGGGAGCTGTTTTTT.

The V and J genes are TRBV10-3 and TRBJ2-3, with a tentative D call TRBD2 (6 bases). CDR3 size: 13 residues. V dropped 4 bases and J dropped 3 bases, with 8 bases sitting between them. CDR1 and CDR2 (germline): ENHRY, SYGVKD. The CDR3 loop is CAISVEGTDTQYF. CDR3 coding DNA: TGTGCCATCAGTGTGGAGGGTACAGATACGCAGTATTTT.

V gene TRBV4-1 combines with J gene TRBJ1-1; D remains unclear. Germline V gives CDR1 MGHRA, CDR2 YSYEKL. The V end was cut by 0 bases, the J end by 7 bases, with 9 bases between. The CDR3 contains 13 residues. The CDR3 here is CASSQDMRFEAFF. CDR3 nucleotides: TGCGCCAGCAGCCAAGATATGAGGTTTGAAGCTTTCTTT.

The chain uses TRBV7-9 and TRBJ1-4, with D unclear. The V and J ends lost 0 bases and 2 bases respectively, with 10 bases between them. Germline V gene data show CDR1 as SEHNR and CDR2 as FQNEAQ (reference sequence). CDR3 size: 16 residues. As DNA, the CDR3 is TGTGCCAGCAGCTTAGCGCCCGGGGATACTAATGAAAAACTGTTTTTT. Its translation: CASSLAPGDTNEKLFF.